The present TCR beta chain was sequenced within a study of OX40 agonist ivuxolimab in advanced cancers. About the study: Patients undergoing dose escalation presented with hepatocellular carcinoma, melanoma, renal cell or head and neck cancer.

Trimming left V 4 bases short and J 5 bases short, with 14 bases between. Germline CDR1 reads MDHEN; CDR2 reads SYDVKM. CDR3 size: 14 residues. Whole-study findings and limits: Clonal expansion was seen in CD4+ and CD8+ blood T cells by week 6 at 0.1 to 3.0 mg/kg.

Sequenced by immunoSEQ multiplex PCR; TCRdb stores in-frame clones only, minus some. The table has about 54,000 clones, about four fifths seen once. Worth noting for this clone: Its antigen is as yet unknown.

This chain uses TRBV28 with TRBJ1-1, with a weak D call TRBD1 (6 bases). The receptor comes from an adult with an advanced solid tumor such as melanoma, head and neck, liver or kidney cancer. This material consisted of CD4+ or CD8+ T cells sorted from blood, taken in a trial of the OX40 agonist ivuxolimab. The CDR3 protein is CASSWGLGGTEAFF. The CDR3 bases are TGTGCCAGCAGTTGGGGATTAGGGGGGACTGAAGCTTTCTTT. Complete variable domain (other parts from reference TRBV28 and TRBJ1-1): DVKVTQSSRYLVKRTGEKVFLECVQDMDHENMFWYRQDPGLGLRLIYFSYDVKMKEKGDIPEGYSVSREKKERFSLILESASTNQTSMYLCASSWGLGGTEAFFGQGTRLTVV.